The present TCR beta chain was sequenced within a study of cytomegalovirus exposure and HLA in healthy donors. 13 Jbeta primers and 60 Vbeta primers were used for the PCR. TCRdb keeps only in-frame clones here, not all; method: immunoSEQ multiplex PCR. The table records 200,000 to 250,000 clones, 75% to 90% of them present only once. Trimming cost V 3 bases and J 1 base; bases outside gene matches: 4. In germline, CDR1 is SGHRS, CDR2 YFSETQ. This CDR3 region has 15 residues. This TCR was sampled from a boy aged 2 to 10 in good health and CMV-seronegative. The specimen was PBMCs. V usage is TRBV5-1 and J usage is TRBJ2-7, with TRBD1 matching 10 bases. Here the CDR3 DNA reads TGCGCCAGCAGCTGGCCGGGACAGGGGTCCTACGAGCAGTACTTC. Translated, it gives CASSWPGQGSYEQYF.